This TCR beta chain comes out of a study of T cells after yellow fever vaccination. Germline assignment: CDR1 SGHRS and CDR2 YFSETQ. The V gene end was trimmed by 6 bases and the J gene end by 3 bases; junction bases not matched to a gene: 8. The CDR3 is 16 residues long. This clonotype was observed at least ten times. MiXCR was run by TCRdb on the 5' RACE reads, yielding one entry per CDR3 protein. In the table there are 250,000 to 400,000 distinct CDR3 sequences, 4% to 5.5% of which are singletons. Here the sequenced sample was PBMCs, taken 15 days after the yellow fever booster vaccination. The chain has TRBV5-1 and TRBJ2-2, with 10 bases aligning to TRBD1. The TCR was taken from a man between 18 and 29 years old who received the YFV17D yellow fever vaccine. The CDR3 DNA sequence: TGCGCCAGCACCTCCGGGACAGGGGAGTACACCGGGGAGCTGTTTTTT. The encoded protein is CASTSGTGEYTGELFF.